One and the same sample provided the 28 T cell receptor beta chains below, sequenced in a study of blood T cell repertoires in COVID-19. Profiling relied on immunoSEQ multiplex PCR, and the TCRdb table lists in-frame clones only, not all of them. The sample comprises about 400,000 clones, approximately 86% of which are singletons, and roughly 2% rests with the top ten. Sequenced: PBMCs or T cells enriched from blood (not recorded which). Receptor source: a middle-aged woman with acute COVID-19.

The chain employs TRBV4-1 and TRBJ1-5, with TRBD1 matching over 8 bases. Germline V CDR1 and CDR2: MGHRA, YSYEKL. After removal of 5 bases from V and 5 bases from J, the junction contained 8 bases not matched to a gene. The CDR3 is 15 amino acids. The CDR3 DNA is TGCGCCAGCAGCGCCCACAGGGGGAAGGATCAGCCCCAGCATTTT. Protein: CASSAHRGKDQPQHF.

The chain joins TRBV2 to TRBJ1-2; weak D call: TRBD1 (5 bases). The CDR3 runs to 16 residues. Trimming pared 7 bases from V and 4 bases from J, leaving 22 bases between. Germline V CDR1 and CDR2: SNHLY, FYNNEI. For the CDR3, the DNA is TGTGCCAGCATCCCATGGGGCAGGGAAGTTGTCTATGGCTACACCTTC. Translated: CASIPWGREVVYGYTF.

The chain carries TRBV14 and TRBJ2-3, with 8 nucleotides matching TRBD1. Germline V gene data show CDR1 as SGHDN and CDR2 as FVKESK. The CDR3 contains 15 residues. V lost 4 bases and J lost 0; bases outside the gene matches: 3. This CDR3 reads CASSPYRGSTDTQYF. The CDR3 nucleotides read TGTGCCAGCAGCCCTTACAGGGGGAGCACAGATACGCAGTATTTT.

The chain has TRBV7-9 and TRBJ1-4; TRBD1 matches 8 bases. The CDR3 length is 17 residues. The germline V gene encodes CDR1 SEHNR and CDR2 FQNEAQ (reference sequence). Trimming cost V 5 bases and J 0 bases; bases outside gene matches: 8. CDR3 in amino acids: CASSHHRGRTTNEKLFF. For the CDR3, the DNA is TGTGCCAGCAGCCACCACAGGGGGAGGACAACTAATGAAAAACTGTTTTTT.

The chain has TRBV27 and TRBJ2-7, with TRBD1 identical over 7 bases. Germline V gives CDR1 MNHEY, CDR2 SMNVEV (reference sequence). The CDR3 loop spans 14 amino acids. The trim removed 5 bases at V and 3 bases at J, leaving 7 bases unmatched. The CDR3 DNA follows: TGTGCCAGCAGTCCCAGGGGACAGATCTACGAGCAGTACTTC. Translating gives CASSPRGQIYEQYF.

V gene TRBV7-9 combines with J gene TRBJ1-3; TRBD1 matches 7 bases. The CDR3 sequence is 14 residues long. Germline values: CDR1 SEHNR, CDR2 FQNEAQ (reference sequence). The J segment lost 2 bases and the V segment lost 5 bases, leaving 3 bases of the junction unmatched. As DNA, the CDR3 is TGTGCCAGCAGCCCAGACAGGGCTGGAAACACCATATATTTT. Translated, it gives CASSPDRAGNTIYF.

The chain uses TRBV4-1 and TRBJ1-4, with D perhaps TRBD1 (6 bases). Trimming pared 0 bases from V and 8 bases from J, leaving 13 bases between. Looked up from germline, CDR1 is MGHRA and CDR2 is YSYEKL. This CDR3 spans 15 amino acids. CDR3 region: CASSQDLQGWEKLFF. The CDR3 DNA follows: TGCGCCAGCAGCCAAGATCTTCAGGGGTGGGAAAAACTGTTTTTT.

This chain joins TRBV2 and TRBJ2-1; 10 nucleotides line up with TRBD1. Germline lookup yields CDR1 SNHLY and CDR2 FYNNEI. This CDR3 spans 15 amino acids. Unmatched junction bases numbered 7, after V lost 5 bases and J lost 6 bases. Here the CDR3 DNA reads TGTGCCAGCAGTTACGGACAGGGGGTTGGCAATGAGCAGTTCTTC. This translates into CASSYGQGVGNEQFF.

The chain links TRBV3-1 (or the pseudogene TRBV3-2) to TRBJ2-5; a weak D match, TRBD2 (6 bases). The V gene's germline CDR1 is LGHDT and CDR2 YNNKEL (reference sequence). The CDR3 sequence is 14 residues long. V shed 6 bases and J shed 5 bases, with 16 bases lying between them. This CDR3 reads CASRINQGGETQYF. The CDR3 nucleotides read TGTGCCAGCAGAATAAATCAGGGAGGCGAGACCCAGTACTTC.

The chain carries TRBV4-1 and TRBJ1-1, with D maybe TRBD1 (5 bases). The CDR3 contains 14 residues. Germline assignment: CDR1 MGHRA and CDR2 YSYEKL. Trimming cost V 5 bases and J 1 base, with 11 bases left between them. CDR3 protein: CASSGWGENTEAFF. The CDR3 DNA reads as TGCGCCAGCAGCGGTTGGGGGGAGAACACTGAAGCTTTCTTT.

The V call is TRBV19, the J call TRBJ1-5; a possible D gene is TRBD1 (5 bases). The germline V gene has CDR1 LNHDA and CDR2 SQIVND (reference sequence). V dropped 0 bases and J dropped 3 bases, with 12 bases sitting between them. This CDR3 has 16 residues. In DNA, the CDR3 is TGTGCCAGTAGTATAGATCCCCCCAGGGTCAATCAGCCCCAGCATTTT. Amino acids: CASSIDPPRVNQPQHF.

This clone was seen only a few times. This chain joins TRBV30 and TRBJ1-2; TRBD1 matches 10 bases. Germline V gene data show CDR1 as GTSNPN and CDR2 as SVGIG (reference sequence). The CDR3 has 17 amino acids. J gave up 1 base and V 1 base, and 9 bases lay outside the gene matches. The CDR3 sequence: CAWSGAHWDRGNYGYTF. The CDR3 DNA sequence: TGTGCCTGGAGTGGGGCACATTGGGACAGGGGTAACTATGGCTACACCTTC. The full variable domain, rest sourced from reference TRBV30 and TRBJ1-2, is SQTIHQWPATLVQPVGSPLSLECTVEGTSNPNLYWYRQAAGRGLQLLFYSVGIGQISSEVPQNLSASRPQDRQFILSSKKLLLSDSGFYLCAWSGAHWDRGNYGYTFGSGTRLTVV.

The V gene is TRBV30, the J gene TRBJ1-2; D unclear. The V gene lost 0 bases and the J gene lost 4 bases, with 9 bases spanning the gap. The CDR3 has 13 amino acids. The V gene's germline CDR1 is GTSNPN and CDR2 SVGIG (reference sequence). The CDR3 nucleotides are TGTGCCTGGAGTGTTTCTGGGCTCTATGGCTACACCTTC. This codes for CAWSVSGLYGYTF.

The V and J genes are TRBV19 and TRBJ1-2; D is undetermined. Germline V CDR1 and CDR2: LNHDA, SQIVND (reference sequence). This CDR3 is built from 14 residues. V was pared by 5 bases and J by 7 bases, with 17 bases between. The CDR3 coding sequence is TGTGCCAGTAGTCCCGGCGGGGAATTTACTGGCTACACCTTC. Translating gives CASSPGGEFTGYTF.

The chain uses TRBV7-2 and TRBJ1-6; tentatively, D is TRBD1 (6 bases). This CDR3 spans 16 amino acids. Germline CDR1 is SGHTA and CDR2 is FQGNSA. The V gene lost 0 bases and the J gene lost 7 bases, with 13 bases spanning the gap. CDR3 sequence reads: CASSLAWRQENSPLHF. The CDR3 coding sequence is TGTGCCAGCAGCTTAGCGTGGCGACAGGAGAATTCACCCCTCCACTTT.

V and J are TRBV18 and TRBJ1-3; D gene uncertain. This CDR3 comprises 15 residues. Germline lookup yields CDR1 KGHSH and CDR2 LQKENI. Deletions cut 2 bases from V and 0 bases from J, with 8 bases between. The CDR3 sequence: CASSPNDYSGNTIYF. Written as DNA, the CDR3 is TGTGCCAGCTCACCAAACGACTACTCTGGAAACACCATATATTTT.

A note on this clone: This specimen includes other DNA sequences encoding the same CDR3. The chain links TRBV7-9 to TRBJ2-7; D may be TRBD1 (5 bases). CDR3 length: 12 amino acids. Trimming removed 4 bases at V and 3 bases at J, with 7 bases between. The V gene's germline CDR1 is SEHNR and CDR2 FQNEAQ (reference sequence). The DNA of the CDR3 is TGTGCCAGCAGCTCGACAGTCTACGAGCAGTACTTC. Its protein product is CASSSTVYEQYF.

The V gene is TRBV6-6, the J gene TRBJ1-3; TRBD1 is a possible D gene (6 bases). V shed 5 bases and J shed 0 bases, with 14 bases lying between them. CDR3 length equals 16 residues. From germline, CDR1 is MNHNY and CDR2 SVGAGI (reference sequence). The CDR3 DNA sequence: TGTGCCAGCAGTCGAAGTCAGGGGCCCTCTGGAAACACCATATATTTT. It yields the protein CASSRSQGPSGNTIYF.

This clone is a singleton in its sample. The chain links TRBV2 to TRBJ1-1; TRBD1 matches at 8 bases. The CDR3 length is 17 residues. The V gene end was trimmed by 4 bases and the J gene end by 3 bases; junction bases not matched to a gene: 13. Germline loops: CDR1 SNHLY, CDR2 FYNNEI. The CDR3 protein is CASSGTGIVGLDTEAFF. CDR3 in DNA: TGTGCCAGCAGTGGGACAGGGATCGTAGGTTTGGACACTGAAGCTTTCTTT.

The chain links TRBV6-5 to TRBJ1-5, with a weak D call TRBD1 (6 bases). V lost 2 bases and J 2 bases, leaving 7 bases between the germline ends. Per the germline V gene, CDR1 is MNHEY and CDR2 is SVGAGI. The CDR3 has 14 amino acids. In DNA form, the CDR3 reads TGTGCCAGCAGTTACCGGACAGGCAATCAGCCCCAGCATTTT. Its translation is CASSYRTGNQPQHF.

The V gene is TRBV19, the J gene TRBJ1-1, with 8 bases that match TRBD1. Germline V lookup: CDR1 LNHDA, CDR2 SQIVND (reference sequence). V lost 4 bases to trimming and J lost 0 bases; unmatched junction nucleotides: 16. The CDR3 is 19 residues long. CDR3 amino acids: CASSTFGQGDWRVNTEAFF. In DNA, the CDR3 is TGTGCCAGTAGTACCTTTGGACAGGGCGATTGGAGAGTGAACACTGAAGCTTTCTTT.

The V call is TRBV2, the J call TRBJ2-7, with D maybe TRBD1 (6 bases). The CDR3 spans 13 residues. V was cut by 2 bases and J by 5 bases, with 10 bases left in between. Per germline, CDR1 SNHLY and CDR2 FYNNEI. The CDR3 coding sequence is TGTGCCAGCAGTGAAACAGGGTTTAACGAGCAGTACTTC. Its translation is CASSETGFNEQYF. The whole variable domain, remainder taken from reference TRBV2 and TRBJ2-7, is EPEVTQTPSHQVTQMGQEVILRCVPISNHLYFYWYRQILGQKVEFLVSFYNNEISEKSEIFDDQFSVERPDGSNFTLKIRSTKLEDSAMYFCASSETGFNEQYFGPGTRLTVT.

The V gene is TRBV5-1, the J gene TRBJ2-5; tentative D call: TRBD1 (5 bases). Germline loops: CDR1 SGHRS, CDR2 YFSETQ. V was trimmed by 1 base and J by 5 bases, leaving 12 bases between them. The CDR3 has 14 amino acids. CDR3 nucleotide sequence: TGCGCCAGCAGCTTGCAGGGCCCGTCGGAGACCCAGTACTTC. Protein product: CASSLQGPSETQYF.

The rearrangement links TRBV9 to TRBJ2-1; 12 bases align to TRBD2. CDR1 is SGDLS and CDR2 is YYNGEE in the germline V gene. J gave up 10 bases and V 0 bases, and 5 bases lay outside the gene matches. The CDR3 sequence is 15 residues long. Here the CDR3 DNA reads TGTGCCAGCAGCGTAGGACTAGCGGGGGCTCAGGAGCAGTTCTTC. This codes for CASSVGLAGAQEQFF.

The rearrangement uses TRBV27 and TRBJ2-5, with a weak D call TRBD2 (7 bases). There are 14 residues in the CDR3. CDR1 MNHEY and CDR2 SMNVEV come from the germline V gene (reference sequence). Deletions cut 6 bases from V and 5 bases from J, with 16 bases between. CDR3 in DNA: TGTGCCAGCAGCTCCTCGGGGGGCGTGGAGACCCAGTACTTC. Its translation is CASSSSGGVETQYF.

This clone was observed once. CDR3 sequence (DNA): TGCGCCAGCAGAACAGTCCAGAGCTCCTACAATGAGCAGTTCTTC. Its protein product is CASRTVQSSYNEQFF. The rearrangement uses TRBV10-1 and TRBJ2-1; D is unresolved. Trimming pared 6 bases from V and 0 bases from J, leaving 12 bases between. The CDR3 loop spans 15 amino acids. Germline V gene lookup returns CDR1 WNHNN and CDR2 SYGVQD (reference sequence).

The chain employs TRBV6-5 and TRBJ2-7; TRBD2 aligns across 11 bases. CDR1 is MNHEY, CDR2 SVGAGI, per germline. The CDR3 spans 15 residues. The trim removed 4 bases at V and 0 bases at J, leaving 2 bases unmatched. The CDR3 loop is CASSSLAGGSYEQYF. The DNA for the CDR3 is TGTGCCAGCAGTTCTCTAGCGGGGGGCTCCTACGAGCAGTACTTC.

This chain uses TRBV19 with TRBJ1-5; D might be TRBD1 (5 bases). CDR1 LNHDA and CDR2 SQIVND come from the germline V gene (reference sequence). The CDR3 is 14 residues long. V lost 7 bases to trimming and J lost 1 base, with 11 bases between them. CDR3 sequence (DNA): TGTGCCAGTACTACGACAGTAAGCAATCAGCCCCAGCATTTT. This gives the protein CASTTTVSNQPQHF.